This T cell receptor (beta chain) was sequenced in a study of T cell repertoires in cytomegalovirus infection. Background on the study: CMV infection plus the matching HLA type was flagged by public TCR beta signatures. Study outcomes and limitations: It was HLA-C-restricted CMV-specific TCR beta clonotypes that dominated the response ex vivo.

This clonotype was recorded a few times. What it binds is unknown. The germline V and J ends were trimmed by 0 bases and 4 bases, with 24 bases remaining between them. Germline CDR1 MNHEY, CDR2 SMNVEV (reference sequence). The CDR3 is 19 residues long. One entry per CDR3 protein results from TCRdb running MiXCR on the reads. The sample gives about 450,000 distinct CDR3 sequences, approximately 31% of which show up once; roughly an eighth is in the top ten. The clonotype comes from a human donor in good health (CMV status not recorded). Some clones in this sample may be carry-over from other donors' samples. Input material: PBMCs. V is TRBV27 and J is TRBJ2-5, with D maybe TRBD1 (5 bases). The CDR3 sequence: CASSLSARDGDGMGETQYF. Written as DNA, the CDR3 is TGTGCCAGCAGTTTATCGGCCAGGGATGGGGATGGGATGGGAGAGACCCAGTACTTC.